Reported below is one T cell receptor (beta chain). This record comes from a study of a mutant IDH1 vaccine in newly diagnosed glioma. Study context: Treated patients, averaging about 40 years, were roughly 60% male and about 38% female.

Profiling relied on immunoSEQ multiplex PCR, and the TCRdb table lists in-frame clones only, not all of them. The data show around 37,000 clones, with 78% seen just once and 9% to 10% held by the top ten. The time point denotes: baseline, week 1 (first vaccination visit). Treatment here: pre-vaccination baseline after standard-of-care therapy. Trimming removed 6 bases at V and 8 bases at J, with 25 bases between. Germline assignment: CDR1 SQVTM and CDR2 ANQGSEA. CDR3 length: 15 residues. V gene TRBV29-1 combines with J gene TRBJ1-2, with unresolved D. The clonotype was recovered from a man aged 35-49 years with glioma. Some clones in this sample may be carry-over from other donors' samples. Sequences were derived from PBMCs, sampled from a glioma patient treated with radiotherapy, temozolomide or both. The CDR3 protein is CSVLLGGKEYGGYTF. As DNA, the CDR3 is TGCAGCGTGCTCCTAGGCGGGAAAGAGTATGGCGGCTACACCTTC.